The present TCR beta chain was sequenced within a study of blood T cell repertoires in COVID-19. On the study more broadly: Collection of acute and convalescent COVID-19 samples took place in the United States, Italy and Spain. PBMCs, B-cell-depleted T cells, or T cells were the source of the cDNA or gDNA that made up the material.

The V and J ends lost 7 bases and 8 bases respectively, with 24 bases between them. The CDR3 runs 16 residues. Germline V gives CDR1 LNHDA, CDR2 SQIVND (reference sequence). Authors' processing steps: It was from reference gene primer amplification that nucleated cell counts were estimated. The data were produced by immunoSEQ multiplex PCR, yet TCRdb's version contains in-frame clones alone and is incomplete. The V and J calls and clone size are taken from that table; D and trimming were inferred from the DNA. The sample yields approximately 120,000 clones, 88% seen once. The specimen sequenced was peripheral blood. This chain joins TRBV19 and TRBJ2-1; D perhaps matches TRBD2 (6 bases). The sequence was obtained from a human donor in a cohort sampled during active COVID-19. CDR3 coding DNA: TGTGCCAGTACAACCGAACTAGCCATCCCCAAGGATGAGCAGTTCTTC. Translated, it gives CASTTELAIPKDEQFF. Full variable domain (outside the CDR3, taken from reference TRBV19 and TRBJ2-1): DGGITQSPKYLFRKEGQNVTLSCEQNLNHDAMYWYRQDPGQGLRLIYYSQIVNDFQKGDIAEGYSVSREKKESFPLTVTSAQKNPTAFYLCASTTELAIPKDEQFFGPGTRLTVL.